Presented here are 16 T cell receptor beta chains from one specimen sequenced in a study of blood T cell repertoires in COVID-19. Using immunoSEQ multiplex PCR, the repertoire was profiled, and TCRdb retains in-frame clones only, with some absent. The table lists approximately 290,000 clones, 87% of them singletons. Material: peripheral blood. The receptors shown here come from a man younger than 35 with active or convalescent COVID-19.

The rearrangement links TRBV7-2 to TRBJ2-1, with D possibly matching TRBD2 (6 bases). The V end lost 1 base, the J end lost 8 bases, and 15 bases lay between the germline ends. The CDR3 extends over 15 amino acids. CDR1 is SGHTA and CDR2 is FQGNSA in the germline V gene. The CDR3 coding sequence is TGTGCCAGCAGCTTAGACGGCGGAGGGCTCTATGAGCAGTTCTTC. Encoded protein: CASSLDGGGLYEQFF.

This chain links TRBV4-2 with TRBJ2-7; D perhaps matches TRBD2 (5 bases). The CDR3 totals 14 residues. Trimming removed 0 bases from V and 3 bases from J, with 9 bases in between. CDR1 and CDR2 (germline): LGHNA, YNFKEQ. The CDR3 coding sequence is TGTGCCAGCAGCCAAGATACTAGAAACTACGAGCAGTACTTC. Protein sequence: CASSQDTRNYEQYF.

This clone was detected only once. This rearrangement joins TRBV23-1 to TRBJ2-1, with 10 bases that match TRBD1. TRBV23-1 is identified as an open reading frame with a role that is uncertain. V shed 3 bases and J 2 bases; nucleotides not matched to a gene: 4. The CDR3 is made up of 16 amino acids. The CDR3 nucleotides are TGCGCCAGCAGTCATTCCGACAGGGGGCCCTACAATGAGCAGTTCTTC. This codes for CASSHSDRGPYNEQFF.

The gene calls are TRBV30 and TRBJ1-1; D is ambiguous. Between the trimmed V and J ends, which lost 8 bases and 5 bases, there was a span of 21 bases. Germline values: CDR1 GTSNPN, CDR2 SVGIG (reference sequence). The CDR3 runs to 14 residues. The chain's CDR3 is CAPGERPLFTEAFF. The CDR3 DNA reads TGTGCCCCCGGGGAACGGCCTCTATTTACTGAAGCTTTCTTT.

The chain employs TRBV12-3 or TRBV12-4 and TRBJ1-2, with 9 bases fitting TRBD1. With V trimmed by 6 bases and J by 5 bases, 4 bases remained unmatched. The CDR3 runs to 13 residues. The DNA for the CDR3 is TGTGCCAGCAGAGAGACAGGGGGTTATGGCTACACCTTC. It yields the protein CASRETGGYGYTF.

In this sample, this clone turned up once. This chain joins TRBV12-3 or TRBV12-4 and TRBJ2-3; TRBD2 aligns across 7 bases. V lost 8 bases, J lost 3 bases, and 5 bases stayed unmatched. The CDR3 has 13 residues. Written as DNA, the CDR3 is TGTGCCAGCTCCCGGCGGGGGACAGATACGCAGTATTTT. This translates into CASSRRGTDTQYF.

The rearrangement links TRBV28 to TRBJ1-2; 7 nucleotides align to TRBD1. This CDR3 spans 15 amino acids. Germline V gene data show CDR1 as MDHEN and CDR2 as SYDVKM. J gave up 0 bases and V 6 bases, and 7 bases lay outside the gene matches. The CDR3 DNA is TGTGCCAGCAGAGTGGTAGGGACAGCTAACTATGGCTACACCTTC. Residues: CASRVVGTANYGYTF.

This rearrangement joins TRBV7-2 to TRBJ2-2, with D possibly TRBD1 on 5 matching bases. The V end was cut by 5 bases, the J end by 4 bases, with 8 bases between. Germline-derived CDR1 and CDR2 are SGHTA and FQGNSA. The CDR3 sequence is 13 residues long. The CDR3 nucleotides are TGTGCCAGCAGCAGCCAGGGCACCGGGGAGCTGTTTTTT. This codes for CASSSQGTGELFF.

The J gene is TRBJ1-2, the V gene TRBV19; 10 bases align to TRBD1. Germline values: CDR1 LNHDA, CDR2 SQIVND (reference sequence). CDR3 size: 19 residues. J was trimmed by 2 bases and V by 4 bases; bases with no gene match: 16. In nucleotides, the CDR3 is TGTGCCAGTAGTACAACCGGGACAGGGGCCCGCATTGGAAACTATGGCTACACCTTC. It translates to CASSTTGTGARIGNYGYTF.

The gene calls are TRBV4-1 and TRBJ1-2; 7 nucleotides match TRBD1. The junction had 5 bases not matched to a gene; V was cut back by 1 base and J by 6 bases. This CDR3 is built from 14 residues. The germline CDR1 and CDR2 sequences are MGHRA and YSYEKL. The CDR3 DNA sequence: TGCGCCAGCAGCCAAGCAGCAGGGGGTGATGGCTACACCTTC. This gives the protein CASSQAAGGDGYTF.

The V and J genes are TRBV10-3 and TRBJ1-1, with 7 bases aligning to TRBD1. CDR3 length: 14 amino acids. From germline, CDR1 is ENHRY and CDR2 SYGVKD. J gave up 5 bases and V 2 bases, and 5 bases lay outside the gene matches. The CDR3 spells CAISERDSRTEAFF. DNA for the CDR3: TGTGCCATCAGTGAGAGGGACAGCAGGACTGAAGCTTTCTTT.

V and J are TRBV5-1 and TRBJ2-3, with 9 nucleotides matching TRBD1. V lost 5 bases to trimming and J lost 2 bases; unmatched junction nucleotides: 6. CDR1 and CDR2 (germline): SGHRS, YFSETQ. The CDR3 runs to 15 residues. CDR3 in amino acids: CASRDGQGFTDTQYF. The CDR3 bases are TGCGCCAGCAGGGACGGACAGGGGTTCACAGATACGCAGTATTTT.

The chain carries TRBV9 and TRBJ1-4; 12 nucleotides line up with TRBD1. With 0 bases clipped from V and 5 bases from J, the junction kept 2 bases outside the gene matches. Germline V gene data show CDR1 as SGDLS and CDR2 as YYNGEE. This CDR3 region has 16 residues. The CDR3 sequence is CASSVEGTGGNEKLFF. The CDR3 DNA reads TGTGCCAGCAGCGTAGAGGGGACAGGGGGCAATGAAAAACTGTTTTTT. Based on the CDR3 plus reference TRBV9 and TRBJ1-4, the full variable domain is DSGVTQTPKHLITATGQRVTLRCSPRSGDLSVYWYQQSLDQGLQFLIQYYNGEERAKGNILERFSAQQFPDLHSELNLSSLELGDSALYFCASSVEGTGGNEKLFFGSGTQLSVL.

To note about this clone: No conserved phenylalanine or tryptophan ends this CDR3, so it is likely a read error. The limits of the CDR3 on the DNA are not certain, so only TCRdb's listed CDR3 is given. This chain joins TRBV20-1 and TRBJ2-4; TRBD2 is taken as the D call from the table, unchecked against the DNA. Inclusive of both ends, the CDR3 amounts to 9 amino acids. The V gene's germline CDR1 is DFQATT and CDR2 SNEGSKA (reference sequence). Here the CDR3 reads CSARAYGAS.

The rearrangement joins TRBV10-3 to TRBJ2-5, with TRBD1 matching over 7 bases. Germline V gene data show CDR1 as ENHRY and CDR2 as SYGVKD. Trimming took 6 bases from V and 3 from J; bases not matched to a gene: 4. The CDR3 has 13 amino acids. DNA for the CDR3: TGTGCCATCAGGGGGACAGTGGAAGAGACCCAGTACTTC. Its protein is CAIRGTVEETQYF.

The chain couples TRBV11-2 to TRBJ1-1, with D unclear. This CDR3 has 13 residues. The germline V gene encodes CDR1 SGHAT and CDR2 FQNNGV. V was trimmed by 3 bases and J by 3 bases, leaving 8 bases between them. DNA for the CDR3: TGTGCCAGCAGCTTCACGGGAGACACTGAAGCTTTCTTT. This sequence encodes CASSFTGDTEAFF.